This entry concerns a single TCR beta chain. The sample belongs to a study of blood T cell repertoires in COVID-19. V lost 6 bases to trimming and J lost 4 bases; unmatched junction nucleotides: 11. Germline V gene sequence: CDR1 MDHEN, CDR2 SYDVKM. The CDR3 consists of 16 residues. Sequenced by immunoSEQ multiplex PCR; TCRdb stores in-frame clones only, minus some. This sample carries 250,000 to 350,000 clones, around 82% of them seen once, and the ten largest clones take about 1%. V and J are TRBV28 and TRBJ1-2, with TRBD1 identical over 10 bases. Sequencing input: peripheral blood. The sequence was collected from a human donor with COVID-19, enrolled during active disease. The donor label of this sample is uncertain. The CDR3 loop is CASRGTGASSVYGYTF. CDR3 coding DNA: TGTGCCAGCAGAGGGACAGGGGCGTCGTCAGTCTATGGCTACACCTTC.